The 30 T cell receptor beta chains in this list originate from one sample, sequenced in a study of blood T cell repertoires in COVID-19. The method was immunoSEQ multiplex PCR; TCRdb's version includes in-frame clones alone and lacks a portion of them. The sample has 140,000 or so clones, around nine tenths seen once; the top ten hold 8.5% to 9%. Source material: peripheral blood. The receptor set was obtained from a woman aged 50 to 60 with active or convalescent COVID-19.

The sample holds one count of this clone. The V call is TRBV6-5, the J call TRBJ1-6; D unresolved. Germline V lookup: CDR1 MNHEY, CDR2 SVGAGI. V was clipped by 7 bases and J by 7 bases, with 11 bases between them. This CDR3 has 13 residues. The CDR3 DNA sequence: TGTGCCAGCACGGGGAAATGGAATTCACCCCTCCACTTT. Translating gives CASTGKWNSPLHF.

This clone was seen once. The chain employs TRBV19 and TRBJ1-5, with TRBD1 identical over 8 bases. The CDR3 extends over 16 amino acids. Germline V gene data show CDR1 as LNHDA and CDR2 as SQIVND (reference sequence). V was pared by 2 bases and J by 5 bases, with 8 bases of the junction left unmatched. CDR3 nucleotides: TGTGCCAGTAGTATAATCCTCGGACAGGGCCATCAGCCCCAGCATTTT. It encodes CASSIILGQGHQPQHF.

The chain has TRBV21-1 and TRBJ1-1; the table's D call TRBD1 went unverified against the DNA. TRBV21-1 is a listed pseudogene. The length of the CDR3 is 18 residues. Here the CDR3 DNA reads TGTGCCAGCAGCACGCGATCCACCGGGACAGGGTTGAACACTGAAGCTTTCTTT. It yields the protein CASSTRSTGTGLNTEAFF.

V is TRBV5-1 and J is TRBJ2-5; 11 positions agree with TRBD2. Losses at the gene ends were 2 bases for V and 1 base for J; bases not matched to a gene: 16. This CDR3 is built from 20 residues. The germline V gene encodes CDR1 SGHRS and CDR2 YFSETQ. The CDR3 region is CASSFPEIRTSGFSQETQYF. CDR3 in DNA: TGCGCCAGCAGCTTCCCTGAAATACGGACTAGCGGGTTCAGCCAAGAGACCCAGTACTTC.

The chain's CDR3 is CASSQNGTGRNNEQFF. Written as DNA, the CDR3 is TGTGCCAGCAGCCAAAATGGGACAGGACGAAACAATGAGCAGTTCTTC. The V call is TRBV3-1 (or the pseudogene TRBV3-2), the J call TRBJ2-1, with 8 bases matching TRBD1. Trimming removed 2 bases from V and 5 bases from J; junction bases left unmatched: 8. Germline CDR1 LGHDT, CDR2 YNNKEL (reference sequence). The CDR3 loop spans 16 amino acids.

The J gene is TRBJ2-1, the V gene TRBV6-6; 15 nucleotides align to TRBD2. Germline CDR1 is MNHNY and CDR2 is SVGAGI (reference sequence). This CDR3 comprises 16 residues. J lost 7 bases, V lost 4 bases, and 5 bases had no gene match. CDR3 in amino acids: CASSSGLAGGENEQFF. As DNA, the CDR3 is TGTGCCAGCAGTTCGGGACTAGCGGGAGGTGAGAATGAGCAGTTCTTC.

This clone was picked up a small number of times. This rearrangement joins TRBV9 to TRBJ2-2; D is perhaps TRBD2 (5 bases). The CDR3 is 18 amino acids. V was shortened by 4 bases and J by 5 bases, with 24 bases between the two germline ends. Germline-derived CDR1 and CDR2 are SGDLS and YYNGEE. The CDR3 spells CASSPSLLAVGGTGELFF. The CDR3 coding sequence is TGTGCCAGCAGCCCCAGCCTGCTAGCCGTGGGTGGTACCGGGGAGCTGTTTTTT.

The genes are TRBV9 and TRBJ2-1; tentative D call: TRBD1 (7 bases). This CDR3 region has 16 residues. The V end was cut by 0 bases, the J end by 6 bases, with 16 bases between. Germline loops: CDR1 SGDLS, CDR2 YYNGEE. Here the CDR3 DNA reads TGTGCCAGCAGCGTAGCAAGGCAGGGGGGTTTCAATGAGCAGTTCTTC. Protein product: CASSVARQGGFNEQFF.

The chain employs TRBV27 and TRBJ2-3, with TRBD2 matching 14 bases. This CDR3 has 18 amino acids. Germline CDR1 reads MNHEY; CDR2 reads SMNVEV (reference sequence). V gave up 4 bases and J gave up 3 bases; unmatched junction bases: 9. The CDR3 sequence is CASSYGPGLAGATDTQYF. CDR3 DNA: TGTGCCAGCAGTTATGGGCCGGGACTAGCGGGAGCAACAGATACGCAGTATTTT.

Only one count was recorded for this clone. This CDR3 is CASSLLPEGDEQYF. CDR3 DNA: TGTGCCAGCAGTTTACTTCCGGAGGGCGACGAGCAGTACTTC. The V call is TRBV28, the J call TRBJ2-7; tentatively, D is TRBD2 (6 bases). Trimming stripped 2 bases from V and 5 bases from J, with 13 bases between. The CDR3 sequence is 14 residues long. Germline CDR1 is MDHEN and CDR2 is SYDVKM. Supplemented by reference TRBV28 and TRBJ2-7, the full variable domain reads DVKVTQSSRYLVKRTGEKVFLECVQDMDHENMFWYRQDPGLGLRLIYFSYDVKMKEKGDIPEGYSVSREKKERFSLILESASTNQTSMYLCASSLLPEGDEQYFGPGTRLTVT.

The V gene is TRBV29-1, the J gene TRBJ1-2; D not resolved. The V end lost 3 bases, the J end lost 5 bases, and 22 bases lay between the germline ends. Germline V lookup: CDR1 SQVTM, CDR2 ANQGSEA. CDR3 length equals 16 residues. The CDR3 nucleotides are TGCAGCGTTGATTCGGTGGGAGCATCGAACCCTTATGGCTACACCTTC. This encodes CSVDSVGASNPYGYTF.

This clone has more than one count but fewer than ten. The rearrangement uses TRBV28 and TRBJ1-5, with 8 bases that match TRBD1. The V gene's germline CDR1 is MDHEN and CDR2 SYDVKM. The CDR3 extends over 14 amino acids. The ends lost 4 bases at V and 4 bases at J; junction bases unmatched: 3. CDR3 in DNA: TGTGCCAGCAGTTCGGGACAGGCAAATCAGCCCCAGCATTTT. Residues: CASSSGQANQPQHF.

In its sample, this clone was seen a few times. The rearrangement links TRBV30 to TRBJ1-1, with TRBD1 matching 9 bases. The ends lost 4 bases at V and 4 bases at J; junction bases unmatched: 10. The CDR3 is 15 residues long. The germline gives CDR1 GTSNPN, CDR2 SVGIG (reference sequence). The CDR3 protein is CAWTQLGQGVTEAFF. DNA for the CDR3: TGTGCCTGGACCCAACTGGGACAGGGAGTCACTGAAGCTTTCTTT.

The CDR3 sequence: CASSLSGVSNQPQHF. The CDR3 DNA reads as TGTGCCAGCAGCTTGTCAGGGGTTAGCAATCAGCCCCAGCATTTT. V and J are TRBV5-6 and TRBJ1-5, with D possibly being TRBD1 (6 bases). Germline V gene lookup returns CDR1 SGHDT and CDR2 YYEEEE. V was pared by 1 base and J by 0 bases, with 8 bases between. The CDR3 consists of 15 residues.

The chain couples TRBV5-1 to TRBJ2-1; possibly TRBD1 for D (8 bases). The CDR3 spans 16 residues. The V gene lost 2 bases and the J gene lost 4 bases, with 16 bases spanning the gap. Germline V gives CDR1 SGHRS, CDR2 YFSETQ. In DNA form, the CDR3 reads TGCGCCAGCAGCTTCGCGAGCGGGACAGGTTACAATGAGCAGTTCTTC. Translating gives CASSFASGTGYNEQFF. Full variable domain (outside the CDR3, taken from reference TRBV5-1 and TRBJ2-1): KAGVTQTPRYLIKTRGQQVTLSCSPISGHRSVSWYQQTPGQGLQFLFEYFSETQRNKGNFPGRFSGRQFSNSRSEMNVSTLELGDSALYLCASSFASGTGYNEQFFGPGTRLTVL.

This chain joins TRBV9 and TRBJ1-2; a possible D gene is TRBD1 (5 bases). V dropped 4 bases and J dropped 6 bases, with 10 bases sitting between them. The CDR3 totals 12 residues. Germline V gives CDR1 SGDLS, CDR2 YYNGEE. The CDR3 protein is CASSSTVNGYTF. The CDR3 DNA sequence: TGTGCCAGCAGCTCGACAGTCAATGGCTACACCTTC. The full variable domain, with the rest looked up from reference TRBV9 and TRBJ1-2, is DSGVTQTPKHLITATGQRVTLRCSPRSGDLSVYWYQQSLDQGLQFLIQYYNGEERAKGNILERFSAQQFPDLHSELNLSSLELGDSALYFCASSSTVNGYTFGSGTRLTVV.

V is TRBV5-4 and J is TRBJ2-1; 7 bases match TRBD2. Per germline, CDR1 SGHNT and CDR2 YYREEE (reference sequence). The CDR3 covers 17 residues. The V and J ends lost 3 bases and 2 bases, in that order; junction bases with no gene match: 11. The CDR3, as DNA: TGTGCCAGCAGCTCATCCGGGGCTAGCGGAACCTACAATGAGCAGTTCTTC. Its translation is CASSSSGASGTYNEQFF. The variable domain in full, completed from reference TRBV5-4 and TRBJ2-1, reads ETGVTQSPTHLIKTRGQQVTLRCSSQSGHNTVSWYQQALGQGPQFIFQYYREEENGRGNFPPRFSGLQFPNYSSELNVNALELDDSALYLCASSSSGASGTYNEQFFGPGTRLTVL.

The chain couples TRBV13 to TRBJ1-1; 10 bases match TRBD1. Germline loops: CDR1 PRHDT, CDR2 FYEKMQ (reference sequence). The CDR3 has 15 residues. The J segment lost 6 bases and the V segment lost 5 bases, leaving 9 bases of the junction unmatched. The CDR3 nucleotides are TGTGCCAGCAGCCAACCGGGACAGGGGTTTTCTGAAGCTTTCTTT. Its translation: CASSQPGQGFSEAFF.

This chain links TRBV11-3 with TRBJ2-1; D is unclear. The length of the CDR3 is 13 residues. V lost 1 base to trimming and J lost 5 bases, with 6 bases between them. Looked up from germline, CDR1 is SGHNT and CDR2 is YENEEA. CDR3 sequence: CASSLGADNEQFF. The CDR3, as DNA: TGTGCCAGCAGCTTAGGGGCCGACAATGAGCAGTTCTTC.

This chain's CDR3 is CATSSGTGGGQPQHF. In nucleotides, the CDR3 is TGTGCCACCTCCTCCGGGACAGGGGGTGGTCAGCCCCAGCATTTT. This chain joins TRBV2 and TRBJ1-5; 11 bases are shared with TRBD1. Germline V gene lookup returns CDR1 SNHLY and CDR2 FYNNEI. V trimming: 10 bases; J trimming: 6 bases; junction bases outside the gene matches: 11. This CDR3 comprises 15 residues.

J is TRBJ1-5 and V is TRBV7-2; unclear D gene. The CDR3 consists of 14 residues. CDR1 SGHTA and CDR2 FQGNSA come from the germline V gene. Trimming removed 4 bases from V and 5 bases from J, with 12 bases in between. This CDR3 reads CASSSSNEYQPQHF. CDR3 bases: TGTGCCAGCAGCTCCTCGAATGAGTATCAGCCCCAGCATTTT.

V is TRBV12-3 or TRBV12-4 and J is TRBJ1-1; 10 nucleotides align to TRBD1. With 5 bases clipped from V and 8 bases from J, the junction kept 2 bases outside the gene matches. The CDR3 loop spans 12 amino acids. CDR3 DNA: TGTGCCAGCAGTCCGACAGGGGGCGAAGCTTTCTTT. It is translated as CASSPTGGEAFF.

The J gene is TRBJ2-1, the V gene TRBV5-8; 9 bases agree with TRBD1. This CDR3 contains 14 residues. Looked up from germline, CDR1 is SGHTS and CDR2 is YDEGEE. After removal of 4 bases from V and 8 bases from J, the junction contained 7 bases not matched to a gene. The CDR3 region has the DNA TGTGCCAGCAGCGGAACAGGGGGCAAGGATGAGCAGTTCTTC. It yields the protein CASSGTGGKDEQFF.

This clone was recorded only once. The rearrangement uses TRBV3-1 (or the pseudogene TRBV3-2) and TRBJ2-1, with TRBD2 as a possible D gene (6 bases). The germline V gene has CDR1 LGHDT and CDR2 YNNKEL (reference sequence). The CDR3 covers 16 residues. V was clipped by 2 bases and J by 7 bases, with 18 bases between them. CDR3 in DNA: TGTGCCAGCAGCCAAAAGAGTGCGGGAAAGTGGAATGAGCAGTTCTTC. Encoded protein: CASSQKSAGKWNEQFF.

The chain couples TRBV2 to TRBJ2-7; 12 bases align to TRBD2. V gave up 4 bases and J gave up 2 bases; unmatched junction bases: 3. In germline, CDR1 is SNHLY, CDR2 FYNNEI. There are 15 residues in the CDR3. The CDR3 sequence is CASSGTSGKTYEQYF. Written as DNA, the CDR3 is TGTGCCAGCAGTGGGACTAGCGGGAAGACCTACGAGCAGTACTTC.

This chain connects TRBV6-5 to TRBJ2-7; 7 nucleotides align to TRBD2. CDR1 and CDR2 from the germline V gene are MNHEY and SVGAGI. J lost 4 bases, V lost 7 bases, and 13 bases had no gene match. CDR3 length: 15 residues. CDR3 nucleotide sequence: TGTGCCAGCACCCCTTATGGGGGGGGGTCGTACGAGCAGTACTTC. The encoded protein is CASTPYGGGSYEQYF.

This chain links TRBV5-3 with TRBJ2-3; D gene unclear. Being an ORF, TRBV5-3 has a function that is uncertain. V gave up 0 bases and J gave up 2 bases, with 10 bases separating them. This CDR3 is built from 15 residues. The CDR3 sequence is CARSLVGGNTDTQYF. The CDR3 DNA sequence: TGTGCCAGAAGCTTGGTTGGCGGCAACACAGATACGCAGTATTTT.

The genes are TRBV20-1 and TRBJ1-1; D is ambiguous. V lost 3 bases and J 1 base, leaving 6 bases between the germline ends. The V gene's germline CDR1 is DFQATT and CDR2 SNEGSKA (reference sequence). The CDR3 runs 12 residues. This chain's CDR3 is CSASTQNTEAFF. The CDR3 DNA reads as TGCAGTGCTAGTACTCAGAACACTGAAGCTTTCTTT.

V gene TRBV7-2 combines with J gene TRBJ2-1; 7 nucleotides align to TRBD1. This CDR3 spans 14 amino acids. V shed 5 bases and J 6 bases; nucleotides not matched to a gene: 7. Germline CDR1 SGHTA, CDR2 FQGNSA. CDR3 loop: CASSVLGQLNEQFF. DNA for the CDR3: TGTGCCAGCAGCGTACTGGGACAGCTCAATGAGCAGTTCTTC.

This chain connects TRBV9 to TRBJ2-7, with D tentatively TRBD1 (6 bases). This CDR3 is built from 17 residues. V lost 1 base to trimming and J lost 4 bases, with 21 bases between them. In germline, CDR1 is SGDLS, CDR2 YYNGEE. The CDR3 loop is CASSVNGVGAGPYEQYF. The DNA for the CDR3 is TGTGCCAGCAGCGTAAATGGCGTGGGGGCAGGACCTTACGAGCAGTACTTC.